One sample yielded the 21 T cell receptor beta chains listed below, sequenced in a study of human T cells and chemical hapten exposure. Time point defined: patch test 1, 2 weeks after DPC sensitization. Described treatment: therapeutic diphenylcyclopropenone sensitization with weekly scalp DPC. TCRdb re-analysed the RACE reads in MiXCR, keeping a single row per CDR3 protein. The profile shows fewer than 150,000 distinct CDR3 sequences, roughly an eighth of them singletons. Here the sequenced sample was whole blood, taken in connection with sensitization to the hapten diphenylcyclopropenone (DPC). Receptors were obtained from a man between 18 and 35 years old with alopecia areata. Some clones in this sample may be carry-over from other donors' samples.

This sequence joins TRBV5-4 and TRBJ1-1; no firm D call. The germline CDR1 and CDR2 sequences are SGHNT and YYREEE (reference sequence). The CDR3 has 13 residues. Between the trimmed V and J ends, which lost 0 bases and 6 bases, there was a span of 9 bases. As DNA, the CDR3 is TGTGCCAGCAGCTTGGAGGAACGCGCTGAAGCTTTCTTT. Amino acids: CASSLEERAEAFF.

This chain links TRBV7-6 with TRBJ1-2; 7 nucleotides line up with TRBD1. This CDR3 comprises 12 residues. Germline V CDR1 and CDR2: SGHVS, FNYEAQ. V was clipped by 5 bases and J by 4 bases; unmatched bases: 1. The CDR3 loop is CASSEGAYGYTF. In DNA form, the CDR3 reads TGTGCCAGCAGCGAGGGGGCCTATGGCTACACCTTC.

This sequence joins TRBV29-1 and TRBJ1-1; D is unresolved. Germline V gene sequence: CDR1 SQVTM, CDR2 ANQGSEA. The CDR3 runs to 10 residues. V was clipped by 5 bases and J by 3 bases, with 4 bases between them. Here the CDR3 DNA reads TGCAGCGTTAGGGACACTGAAGCTTTCTTT. This sequence encodes CSVRDTEAFF.

The chain couples TRBV7-3 to TRBJ2-1; 10 bases fit TRBD2. The germline V gene encodes CDR1 SGHTA and CDR2 FQGTGA. The CDR3 is 16 amino acids. V lost 2 bases, J lost 1 base, and 2 bases stayed unmatched. CDR3 DNA sequence: TGTGCCAGCAGCTTAGGTAGCGGGGGGTCCTACAATGAGCAGTTCTTC. Amino acids: CASSLGSGGSYNEQFF.

The gene calls are TRBV19 and TRBJ1-5; D gene ambiguous. The V end was cut by 7 bases, the J end by 0 bases, with 13 bases between. Germline CDR1 and CDR2: LNHDA and SQIVND (reference sequence). The CDR3 consists of 15 residues. The CDR3, as DNA: TGTGCCAGTACCCAGGCGGGATATAGCAATCAGCCCCAGCATTTT. Its translation is CASTQAGYSNQPQHF.

This clonotype was detected only a few times. V and J are TRBV9 and TRBJ1-1, with 7 bases that match TRBD1. The germline CDR1 and CDR2 sequences are SGDLS and YYNGEE. The CDR3 totals 14 residues. J was trimmed by 10 bases and V by 3 bases; bases with no gene match: 12. CDR3 bases: TGTGCCAGCAGCGATGGACAGGCAATGAAGGGAGCTTTCTTT. Amino acid sequence: CASSDGQAMKGAFF.

The chain is built from TRBV11-3 and TRBJ1-1; no firm D call. The V gene's germline CDR1 is SGHNT and CDR2 YENEEA. V dropped 5 bases and J dropped 1 base, with 8 bases sitting between them. This CDR3 is built from 13 residues. The CDR3 nucleotides read TGTGCCAGCAGCGACTTCCCGAACACTGAAGCTTTCTTT. It yields the protein CASSDFPNTEAFF.

This clonotype was found a few times. The chain couples TRBV7-2 to TRBJ2-4, with D tentatively TRBD1 (6 bases). Trimming took off 0 bases at V and 7 bases at J, with 10 bases between the two ends. Per the germline V gene, CDR1 is SGHTA and CDR2 is FQGNSA. This CDR3 comprises 14 residues. DNA for the CDR3: TGTGCCAGCAGCTTAGCGGGGGACATGAACATTCAGTACTTC. Amino acid sequence: CASSLAGDMNIQYF. Full variable domain (missing parts from reference TRBV7-2 and TRBJ2-4): GAGVSQSPSNKVTEKGKDVELRCDPISGHTALYWYRQSLGQGLEFLIYFQGNSAPDKSGLPSDRFSAERTGGSVSTLTIQRTQQEDSAVYLCASSLAGDMNIQYFGAGTRLSVL.

This clonotype was counted a few times. The V and J genes are TRBV6-2 or TRBV6-3 and TRBJ2-5, with 9 bases fitting TRBD2. The CDR3 loop spans 16 amino acids. The junction had 8 bases not matched to a gene; V was cut back by 2 bases and J by 4 bases. Germline values: CDR1 MNHEY, CDR2 SVGEGT. CDR3 sequence (DNA): TGTGCCAGCAGTTACCCCGCTCAAGCGGGGGGAGAGACCCAGTACTTC. The encoded protein is CASSYPAQAGGETQYF.

This clonotype was seen a few times. The chain has TRBV7-9 and TRBJ2-1; possibly TRBD1 for D (6 bases). The CDR3 loop spans 11 amino acids. CDR1 is SEHNR, CDR2 FQNEAQ, per germline (reference sequence). V was shortened by 5 bases and J by 10 bases, with 9 bases between the two germline ends. CDR3 sequence reads: CASSDDREQFF. CDR3 in DNA: TGTGCCAGCAGCGATGACAGGGAGCAGTTCTTC.

The chain carries TRBV6-2 or TRBV6-3 and TRBJ2-2, with 7 bases aligning to TRBD1. This CDR3 is built from 18 residues. Germline CDR1 reads MNHEY; CDR2 reads SVGEGT. Losses at the gene ends were 6 bases for V and 1 base for J; bases not matched to a gene: 14. The CDR3 loop is CASRSPIARQGNTGELFF. For the CDR3, the DNA is TGTGCCAGCAGATCGCCCATCGCCCGACAGGGGAACACCGGGGAGCTGTTTTTT.

This clonotype was picked up a small number of times. This sequence joins TRBV9 and TRBJ2-7; D is ambiguous. Germline V gene lookup returns CDR1 SGDLS and CDR2 YYNGEE. The CDR3 has 15 residues. V was pared by 0 bases and J by 5 bases, with 15 bases between. The CDR3 DNA reads as TGTGCCAGCAGCGTAGATTCGGGCAGAACTGACGAGCAGTACTTC. Its translation: CASSVDSGRTDEQYF.

This clonotype was seen many times. The chain carries TRBV18 and TRBJ2-7, with 8 bases aligning to TRBD1. Germline CDR1 is KGHSH and CDR2 is LQKENI. The V and J ends lost 3 bases and 5 bases, in that order; junction bases with no gene match: 3. The CDR3 totals 13 residues. The CDR3 protein is CASSPGQAHEQYF. The CDR3 DNA is TGTGCCAGCTCACCGGGACAGGCCCACGAGCAGTACTTC.

V and J are TRBV6-2 or TRBV6-3 and TRBJ2-4; no clear D gene. Germline V gene lookup returns CDR1 MNHEY and CDR2 SVGEGT. This CDR3 is 13 amino acids long. V shed 7 bases and J shed 4 bases, with 11 bases lying between them. The CDR3 region has the DNA TGTGCCAGCAAGTCGGCAGGAAAAAACATTCAGTACTTC. Protein product: CASKSAGKNIQYF.

This chain uses TRBV20-1 with TRBJ1-1; D gene uncertain. V was pared by 2 bases and J by 0 bases, with 10 bases between. The CDR3 runs to 14 residues. CDR1 and CDR2 from the germline V gene are DFQATT and SNEGSKA (reference sequence). This CDR3 reads CSARRHPLNTEAFF. The CDR3 DNA reads TGCAGTGCTAGACGTCACCCCCTGAACACTGAAGCTTTCTTT.

This clonotype was observed a few times. The chain uses TRBV7-9 and TRBJ1-1; no firm D call. Germline values: CDR1 SEHNR, CDR2 FQNEAQ (reference sequence). CDR3 length equals 14 residues. Trimming removed 6 bases from V and 1 base from J, with 12 bases in between. The CDR3 DNA is TGTGCCAGCAGTCCGATACAGCGGAACACTGAAGCTTTCTTT. This gives the protein CASSPIQRNTEAFF. Drawing the rest from reference TRBV7-9 and TRBJ1-1, the complete variable domain is DTGVSQNPRHKITKRGQNVTFRCDPISEHNRLYWYRQTLGQGPEFLTYFQNEAQLEKSRLLSDRFSAERPKGSFSTLEIQRTEQGDSAMYLCASSPIQRNTEAFFGQGTRLTVV.

The chain uses TRBV5-6 and TRBJ2-7; tentative D call: TRBD2 (6 bases). CDR1 and CDR2 from the germline V gene are SGHDT and YYEEEE. The CDR3 is made up of 14 amino acids. Trimming stripped 2 bases from V and 2 bases from J, with 11 bases between. The CDR3 loop is CASSLRGNPYEQYV. The CDR3 DNA sequence: TGTGCCAGCAGCTTACGGGGGAACCCCTACGAGCAGTACGTC.

Turning to this clonotype: Germline is not matched at one junction end, which may reflect a read error. The chain has TRBV9 and TRBJ1-1; D is unresolved. CDR3 size: 11 residues. Germline V gene lookup returns CDR1 SGDLS and CDR2 YYNGEE. The CDR3 is CASSVLDAIPF. CDR3 DNA sequence: TGTGCCAGCAGCGTACTGGACGCCATCCCCTTT.

This clonotype was detected ten times or more. DNA for the CDR3: TGTGCCAGCAGCGTTGACGGGAACACCGGGGAGCTGTTTTTT. Amino acids: CASSVDGNTGELFF. The gene calls are TRBV9 and TRBJ2-2; D remains unclear. Germline values: CDR1 SGDLS, CDR2 YYNGEE. V lost 2 bases and J 1 base, leaving 6 bases between the germline ends. This CDR3 comprises 14 residues.

In this sample, this clonotype turned up a few times. The chain carries TRBV29-1 and TRBJ2-1, with 9 positions matching TRBD2. After removal of 3 bases from V and 7 bases from J, the junction contained 7 bases not matched to a gene. Germline V gene lookup returns CDR1 SQVTM and CDR2 ANQGSEA. The CDR3 runs 14 residues. The CDR3 sequence: CSVDRRGGRNEQFF. CDR3 nucleotide sequence: TGCAGCGTTGACCGGCGGGGGGGCCGGAATGAGCAGTTCTTC.

The CDR3 DNA follows: TGTGCCAGCAGCGAAGACCTTAGCAATCAGCCCCAGCATTTT. It is translated as CASSEDLSNQPQHF. The chain couples TRBV9 to TRBJ1-5; no definite D call. V gave up 3 bases and J gave up 0 bases, with 7 bases separating them. This CDR3 has 14 amino acids. Germline assignment: CDR1 SGDLS and CDR2 YYNGEE.